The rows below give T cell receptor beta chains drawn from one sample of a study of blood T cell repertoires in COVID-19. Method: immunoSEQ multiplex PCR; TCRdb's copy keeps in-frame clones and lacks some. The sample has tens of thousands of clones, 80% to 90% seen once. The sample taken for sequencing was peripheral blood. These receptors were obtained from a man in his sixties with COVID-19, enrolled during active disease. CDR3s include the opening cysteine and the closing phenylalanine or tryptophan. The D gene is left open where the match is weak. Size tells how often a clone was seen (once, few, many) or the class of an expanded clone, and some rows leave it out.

CASSNRVNEQYF | TGTGCCAGCAGTAACAGGGTGAACGAGCAGTACTTC | TRBJ2-7 | NA | TRBV6-5 | NA
CASSFQGTNSPLHF | TGTGCCAGCAGCTTTCAGGGGACGAATTCACCCCTCCACTTT | TRBJ1-6 | NA | TRBV7-3 | NA
CASSLGGLQETQYF | TGCGCCAGCAGCTTGGGGGGACTCCAAGAGACCCAGTACTTC | TRBJ2-5 | NA | TRBV5-1 | NA
CASSYRQGLHQPQHF | TGTGCCAGCAGTTACCGACAGGGACTGCATCAGCCCCAGCATTTT | TRBJ1-5 | TRBD1 | TRBV27 | NA
CASSQLAQLDTEAFF | TGTGCCAGCAGCCAATTGGCTCAGTTGGACACTGAAGCTTTCTTT | TRBJ1-1 | NA | TRBV4-2 | NA
CASSSQDYGYTF | TGTGCCAGCAGCTCACAGGACTATGGCTACACCTTC | TRBJ1-2 | NA | TRBV7-8 | NA
CASSSSPRGSYEQYF | TGTGCCAGCAGCTCCTCCCCTCGGGGCTCCTACGAGCAGTACTTC | TRBJ2-7 | NA | TRBV5-6 | NA
CASSLVGGLDGYTF | TGCGCCAGCAGCTTAGTAGGGGGCTTAGATGGCTACACCTTC | TRBJ1-2 | TRBD1 | TRBV5-1 | NA
CSAGQVMEAFF | TGCAGTGCTGGACAGGTCATGGAAGCTTTCTTT | TRBJ1-1 | TRBD1 | TRBV20-1 | NA
CASSFRGRDEQFF | TGTGCCAGCAGCTTCCGAGGGCGCGATGAGCAGTTCTTC | TRBJ2-1 | NA | TRBV11-2 | NA
CASSRGGGGYEQYF | TGCGCCAGCAGCCGCGGGGGAGGGGGCTACGAGCAGTACTTC | TRBJ2-7 | NA | TRBV5-1 | NA
CASSESSGGNSPLHF | TGTGCCAGCAGTGAGTCGTCCGGAGGGAATTCACCCCTCCACTTT | TRBJ1-6 | NA | TRBV2 | NA
CSVQRGTNQETQYF | TGCAGCGTCCAGCGGGGGACCAACCAAGAGACCCAGTACTTC | TRBJ2-5 | TRBD2 | TRBV29-1 | NA
CASARRESYNEQFF | TGTGCCAGCGCCCGCCGGGAATCCTACAATGAGCAGTTCTTC | TRBJ2-1 | NA | TRBV28 | NA
CASTQRPGQGSIQYF | TGTGCCAGCACCCAGAGACCCGGACAGGGGAGTATCCAGTACTTC | TRBJ2-5 | TRBD1 | TRBV5-4 | NA
CASSLGSVRDYGYTF | TGCGCCAGCAGCTTGGGCTCGGTGAGGGACTATGGCTACACCTTC | TRBJ1-2 | NA | TRBV5-1 | once
CASSIWGGSGGELFF | TGTGCCAGTAGTATTTGGGGGGGAAGTGGCGGGGAGCTGTTTTTT | TRBJ2-2 | TRBD2 | TRBV19 | NA
CASRRGQGSSYEQYF | TGTGCCAGCAGGAGAGGACAGGGGTCCTCCTACGAGCAGTACTTC | TRBJ2-7 | TRBD1 | TRBV5-5 | NA
CASSSGGLGNQPQHF | TGTGCCAGCAGTTCTGGGGGCTTGGGCAATCAGCCCCAGCATTTT | TRBJ1-5 | NA | TRBV27 | NA
CASTGTGYGYEQYF | TGTGCCAGCACCGGGACAGGGTACGGGTACGAGCAGTACTTC | TRBJ2-7 | TRBD1 | TRBV2 | NA
CASGRGAAEGNQPQHF | TGTGCCAGCGGCAGGGGGGCCGCGGAGGGCAATCAGCCCCAGCATTTT | TRBJ1-5 | TRBD1 | TRBV2 | NA
CASSLSRSEPDTQYF | TGTGCCAGCAGCTTGTCTCGCAGCGAGCCAGATACGCAGTATTTT | TRBJ2-3 | NA | TRBV5-4 | NA
CASRIDRDRNQPQHF | TGTGCCAGCAGGATTGACAGGGATCGCAATCAGCCCCAGCATTTT | TRBJ1-5 | TRBD1 | TRBV27 | once
CASSQQRVQETQYF | TGTGCCAGCAGCCAACAACGGGTCCAAGAGACCCAGTACTTC | TRBJ2-5 | NA | TRBV7-8 | NA
CASSLRQLRGTGELFF | TGTGCCAGCAGCCTCCGACAGCTTAGGGGCACCGGGGAGCTGTTTTTT | TRBJ2-2 | NA | TRBV14 | NA
CASSLTGIRNTEAFF | TGTGCCAGCAGCTTAACGGGCATACGGAACACTGAAGCTTTCTTT | TRBJ1-1 | NA | TRBV7-3 | NA
CASSQQGNSYEQYF | TGTGCCAGCAGCCAACAGGGAAACTCCTACGAGCAGTACTTC | TRBJ2-7 | NA | TRBV7-3 | NA
CASSFPAGAYNEQFF | TGTGCCAGCAGCTTTCCGGCAGGGGCCTACAATGAGCAGTTCTTC | TRBJ2-1 | NA | TRBV5-4 | NA
CASSEHTSGRGADTQYF | TGTGCCAGCAGTGAGCACACTAGCGGGAGGGGGGCAGATACGCAGTATTTT | TRBJ2-3 | TRBD2 | TRBV6-1 | NA
CSVDASGWVNTEAFF | TGCAGCGTTGACGCCTCGGGATGGGTGAACACTGAAGCTTTCTTT | TRBJ1-1 | NA | TRBV29-1 | NA
CASSLRDRGETQYF | TGCGCCAGCAGCCTACGGGACAGGGGGGAGACCCAGTACTTC | TRBJ2-5 | TRBD1 | TRBV5-1 | NA
CASNPLGAGQETQYF | TGTGCCAGCAACCCTCTAGGGGCTGGACAAGAGACCCAGTACTTC | TRBJ2-5 | NA | TRBV5-5 | NA
CASRGAFADTQYF | TGTGCCAGCAGAGGAGCGTTCGCAGATACGCAGTATTTT | TRBJ2-3 | NA | TRBV2 | NA
CASSPPTESYGYTF | TGTGCCAGCTCACCACCGACAGAGAGCTATGGCTACACCTTC | TRBJ1-2 | NA | TRBV18 | few
CASTSATPYNSPLHF | TGTGCCAGCACTTCCGCGACACCTTATAATTCACCCCTCCACTTT | TRBJ1-6 | NA | TRBV27 | NA
CASSQDPLTSGLTSTDTQYF | TGCGCCAGCAGCCAAGACCCTTTGACTAGCGGCCTTACTAGCACAGATACGCAGTATTTT | TRBJ2-3 | TRBD2 | TRBV4-3 | NA
CASSISVYGYTF | TGTGCCAGTAGTATTAGCGTATATGGCTACACCTTC | TRBJ1-2 | NA | TRBV19 | NA
CATLKRESYEQYF | TGTGCCACCCTTAAGCGGGAGTCCTACGAGCAGTACTTC | TRBJ2-7 | TRBD2 | TRBV10-3 | NA
CASSQRSVGQTYNEQFF | TGTGCCAGCAGCCAGCGGTCCGTTGGACAGACCTACAATGAGCAGTTCTTC | TRBJ2-1 | NA | TRBV3-1/TRBV3-2 | many
CASGPGGQGSDTQYF | TGTGCTAGTGGTCCGGGGGGACAGGGATCAGATACGCAGTATTTT | TRBJ2-3 | TRBD1 | TRBV12-5 | NA
CASRGTGFSTQYF | TGTGCCAGCAGGGGGACAGGGTTCAGTACGCAGTATTTT | TRBJ2-3 | TRBD1 | TRBV25-1 | NA
CASSYPAQGAYEQYF | TGTGCCAGCAGTTACCCGGCCCAGGGGGCATACGAGCAGTACTTC | TRBJ2-7 | TRBD1 | TRBV6-5 | NA
CASSLRLAERDTQYF | TGTGCCAGCAGCCTTAGACTAGCGGAGCGAGATACGCAGTATTTT | TRBJ2-3 | TRBD2 | TRBV5-4 | NA
CASSSRDRGVAEAFF | TGTGCCAGCAGTTCCCGGGACAGGGGGGTTGCTGAAGCTTTCTTT | TRBJ1-1 | TRBD1 | TRBV27 | NA
CASSQENRGRGLTDTQYF | TGTGCCAGCAGCCAGGAAAACAGGGGGCGCGGGTTGACAGATACGCAGTATTTT | TRBJ2-3 | TRBD1 | TRBV4-2 | few
CASSGWTGNSYEQYF | TGTGCCAGCAGTGGATGGACAGGGAATTCGTACGAGCAGTACTTC | TRBJ2-7 | TRBD1 | TRBV25-1 | NA
CAISVGRASTDTQYF | TGTGCCATCTCGGTCGGGAGAGCCAGCACAGATACGCAGTATTTT | TRBJ2-3 | NA | TRBV10-3 | NA
CASSQGGRGSASNTEAFF | TGTGCCAGCAGCCAAGGTGGCCGGGGGAGCGCCTCGAACACTGAAGCTTTCTTT | TRBJ1-1 | NA | TRBV4-2 | NA
CASSRPGLYEQYF | TGTGCCAGCAGCCGACCGGGACTTTACGAGCAGTACTTC | TRBJ2-7 | NA | TRBV3-1/TRBV3-2 | NA
CASSLSASGTPVPGELFF | TGTGCCAGCAGTTTATCGGCTAGCGGGACTCCTGTCCCCGGGGAGCTGTTTTTT | TRBJ2-2 | TRBD2 | TRBV27 | NA
CASSELHTPLLSNQPQHF | TGTGCCAGCAGTGAACTCCACACCCCTCTGTTAAGCAATCAGCCCCAGCATTTT | TRBJ1-5 | NA | TRBV2 | NA
CASSVAGGASYEQYF | TGTGCCAGCAGCGTAGCGGGGGGCGCCTCGTACGAGCAGTACTTC | TRBJ2-7 | NA | TRBV9 | NA
CASSQGVLRDIQYF | TGTGCCAGCAGCCAAGGGGTTCTTCGGGACATTCAGTACTTC | TRBJ2-4 | NA | TRBV4-2 | NA